The 10 T cell receptor beta chains in this list originate from one sample, sequenced in a study of long-term antiretroviral therapy in people with HIV. Run at survey level, the immunoSEQ assay was version v3.0. The protocol was immunoSEQ multiplex PCR, while the TCRdb copy is restricted to in-frame clones and leaves out a portion. The table has 30,000 to 35,000 clones, about four fifths seen once. Here the sequenced sample was unsorted PBMCs, taken 3 years after starting antiretroviral therapy. The receptors derive from a man aged 45-65 years with HIV.

The rearrangement joins TRBV7-9 to TRBJ1-1; 10 bases agree with TRBD1. In germline, CDR1 is SEHNR, CDR2 FQNEAQ (reference sequence). This CDR3 is 17 amino acids long. J was trimmed by 2 bases and V by 5 bases; bases with no gene match: 11. The CDR3 loop reads CASSPGQGDAFNTEAFF. The CDR3 nucleotides are TGTGCCAGCAGCCCTGGACAGGGGGATGCCTTTAACACTGAAGCTTTCTTT.

Only one count was recorded for this clone. The V and J genes are TRBV5-6 and TRBJ2-7; TRBD2 is a possible D gene (7 bases). The V and J ends lost 0 bases and 1 base respectively, with 11 bases between them. Germline-derived CDR1 and CDR2 are SGHDT and YYEEEE. The CDR3 has 15 residues. The CDR3 loop is CASSLGGGRSYEQYF. CDR3 nucleotide sequence: TGTGCCAGCAGCTTGGGGGGGGGCCGGTCCTACGAGCAGTACTTC.

This rearrangement joins TRBV6-1 to TRBJ2-7, with D unclear. Trimming stripped 1 base from V and 0 bases from J, with 10 bases between. Looked up from germline, CDR1 is MNHNS and CDR2 is SASEGT. CDR3 length equals 15 residues. The CDR3 DNA follows: TGTGCCAGCAGTGAAGGGTTTTCAACCTCCTACGAGCAGTACTTC. Its translation: CASSEGFSTSYEQYF.

The V and J genes are TRBV4-3 and TRBJ2-7; 12 bases line up with TRBD2. V shed 5 bases, J shed 0 bases, and the junction held 5 bases outside the gene matches. Looked up from germline, CDR1 is LGHNA and CDR2 is YSLEER. This CDR3 comprises 16 residues. The CDR3 sequence: CASSAGTSGSSYEQYF. In DNA, the CDR3 is TGCGCCAGCAGCGCAGGGACTAGCGGGTCCTCCTACGAGCAGTACTTC.

This rearrangement joins TRBV28 to TRBJ2-7; the match to TRBD1 covers 8 bases. This CDR3 has 15 residues. Germline CDR1 MDHEN, CDR2 SYDVKM. Losses at the gene ends were 6 bases for V and 0 bases for J; bases not matched to a gene: 7. The CDR3 loop reads CASRADRGSSYEQYF. The CDR3 coding sequence is TGTGCCAGCAGAGCCGACAGGGGAAGCTCCTACGAGCAGTACTTC.

This clone was picked up one time. The chain recombines TRBV2 with TRBJ2-7; 8 nucleotides agree with TRBD1. V was clipped by 2 bases and J by 5 bases; unmatched bases: 8. The CDR3 consists of 15 residues. Per the germline V gene, CDR1 is SNHLY and CDR2 is FYNNEI. The DNA of the CDR3 is TGTGCCAGCAGTGAACAGGGTCAGGGGGCAGACGAGCAGTACTTC. It is translated as CASSEQGQGADEQYF.

The V call is TRBV7-9, the J call TRBJ2-5, with D perhaps TRBD1 (6 bases). V lost 2 bases, J lost 4 bases, and 11 bases lay in between. CDR3 length: 14 amino acids. CDR1 SEHNR and CDR2 FQNEAQ come from the germline V gene (reference sequence). The CDR3 bases are TGTGCCAGCAGCTTATACAGGGTGGGAGAGACCCAGTACTTC. This gives the protein CASSLYRVGETQYF.

This clone was counted only a few times. The chain recombines TRBV28 with TRBJ1-2, with unresolved D. V lost 6 bases, J lost 4 bases, and 12 bases lay in between. Germline V CDR1 and CDR2: MDHEN, SYDVKM. The CDR3 consists of 13 residues. CDR3 residues: CASSSQFLYGYTF. The CDR3 DNA reads as TGTGCCAGCAGCTCACAGTTCCTCTATGGCTACACCTTC.

V is TRBV7-2 and J is TRBJ1-2, with TRBD1 as a possible D gene (6 bases). CDR1 and CDR2 from the germline V gene are SGHTA and FQGNSA. This CDR3 region has 16 residues. V lost 0 bases and J lost 4, with 15 bases in between. The CDR3 DNA reads TGTGCCAGCAGCTTAGCTGGCGGACAGACCTCCTATGGCTACACCTTC. It is translated as CASSLAGGQTSYGYTF.

This rearrangement joins TRBV9 to TRBJ2-5; TRBD1 might be the D (6 bases). V was shortened by 0 bases and J by 11 bases, with 17 bases between the two germline ends. CDR3 size: 14 residues. Germline V gene lookup returns CDR1 SGDLS and CDR2 YYNGEE. This CDR3 reads CASSVDARGASQYF. The CDR3 DNA reads TGTGCCAGCAGCGTAGATGCCAGGGGTGCTTCGCAGTACTTC. Complete variable domain (other parts from reference TRBV9 and TRBJ2-5): DSGVTQTPKHLITATGQRVTLRCSPRSGDLSVYWYQQSLDQGLQFLIQYYNGEERAKGNILERFSAQQFPDLHSELNLSSLELGDSALYFCASSVDARGASQYFGPGTRLLVL.